This T cell receptor beta chain was retrieved from a study of T cells in localized non-small cell lung cancer. Whole-study findings and limits: Sequencing was limited to one tumor region, leaving the possibility of heterogeneity open. In uninvolved adjacent lung, T cell clonality reached its highest value, exceeding tumor.

Germline assignment: CDR1 MNHGY and CDR2 SAAAGT. Trimming stripped 8 bases from V and 10 bases from J, with 18 bases between. The length of the CDR3 is 14 residues. Lacking atypia, the adjacent lung had been sampled at least 2 cm away from the tumor margin. TCRdb's table, derived via immunoSEQ multiplex PCR, lists solely in-frame clones and lacks some. Of 900 or so clones in the sample, roughly 21% were seen once. As to this clone: Its antigen is currently unknown.

This clonotype was obtained from a woman between 40 and 69 years old with stage II lung adenocarcinoma. This chain connects TRBV6-8 to TRBJ1-6; a possible D gene is TRBD1 (5 bases). The input for sequencing was normal lung tissue next to the tumor, taken before any cancer treatment. This chain's CDR3 is CASARDSRRSPLHF. The CDR3 DNA is TGTGCCAGCGCACGAGACAGCCGCAGGTCACCCCTCCACTTT.